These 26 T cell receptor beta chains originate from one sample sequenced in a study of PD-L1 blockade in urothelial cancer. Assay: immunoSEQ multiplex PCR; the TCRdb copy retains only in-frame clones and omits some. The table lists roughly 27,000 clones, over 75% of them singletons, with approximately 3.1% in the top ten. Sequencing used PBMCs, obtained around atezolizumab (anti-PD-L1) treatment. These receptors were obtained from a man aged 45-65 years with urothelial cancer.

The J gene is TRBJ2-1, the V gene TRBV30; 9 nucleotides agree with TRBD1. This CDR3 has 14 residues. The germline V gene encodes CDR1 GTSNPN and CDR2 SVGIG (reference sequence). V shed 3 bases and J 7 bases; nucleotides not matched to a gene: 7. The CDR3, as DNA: TGTGCCTGGAGCACCGGGACAGGGAGGAATGAGCAGTTCTTC. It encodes CAWSTGTGRNEQFF.

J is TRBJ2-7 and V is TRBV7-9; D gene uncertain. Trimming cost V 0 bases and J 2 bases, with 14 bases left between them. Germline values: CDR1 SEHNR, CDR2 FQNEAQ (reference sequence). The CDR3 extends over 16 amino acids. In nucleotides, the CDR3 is TGTGCCAGCAGCTTAGCGCTGTCAGATTTGACCTACGAGCAGTACTTC. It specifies CASSLALSDLTYEQYF.

As DNA, the CDR3 is TGTGCCAGCAGCTTATTATTTAGCTCCTATAATTCACCCCTCCACTTT. As protein: CASSLLFSSYNSPLHF. This rearrangement joins TRBV11-2 to TRBJ1-6; D not certain. The CDR3 has 16 amino acids. The germline V gene has CDR1 SGHAT and CDR2 FQNNGV. With 2 bases removed from V and 0 bases from J, the gap between germline ends came to 8 bases. Full variable domain (outside the CDR3, taken from reference TRBV11-2 and TRBJ1-6): EAGVAQSPRYKIIEKRQSVAFWCNPISGHATLYWYQQILGQGPKLLIQFQNNGVVDDSQLPKDRFSAERLKGVDSTLKIQPAKLEDSAVYLCASSLLFSSYNSPLHFGNGTRLTVT.

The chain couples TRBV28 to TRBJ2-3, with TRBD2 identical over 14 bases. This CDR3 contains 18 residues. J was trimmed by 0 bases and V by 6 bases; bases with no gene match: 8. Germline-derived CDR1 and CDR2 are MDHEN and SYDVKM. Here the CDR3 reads CASSRGLAGGSSTDTQYF. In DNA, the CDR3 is TGTGCCAGCAGCCGTGGACTAGCGGGAGGTTCTAGCACAGATACGCAGTATTTT. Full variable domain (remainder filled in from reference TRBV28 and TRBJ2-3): DVKVTQSSRYLVKRTGEKVFLECVQDMDHENMFWYRQDPGLGLRLIYFSYDVKMKEKGDIPEGYSVSREKKERFSLILESASTNQTSMYLCASSRGLAGGSSTDTQYFGPGTRLTVL.

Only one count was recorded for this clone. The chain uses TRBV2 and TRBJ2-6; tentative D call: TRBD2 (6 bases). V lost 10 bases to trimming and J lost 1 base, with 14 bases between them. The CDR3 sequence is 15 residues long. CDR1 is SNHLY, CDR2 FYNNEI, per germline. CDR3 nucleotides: TGTGCCACCAAATCGGAGGGTTCTGGGGCCAACGTCCTGACTTTC. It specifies CATKSEGSGANVLTF.

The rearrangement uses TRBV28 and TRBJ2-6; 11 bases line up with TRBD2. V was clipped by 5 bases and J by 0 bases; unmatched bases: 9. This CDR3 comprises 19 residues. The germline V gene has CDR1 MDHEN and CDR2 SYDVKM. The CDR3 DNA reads TGTGCCAGCAGTATCGGACTAGCGGGTGTTGGCTCTGGGGCCAACGTCCTGACTTTC. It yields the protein CASSIGLAGVGSGANVLTF. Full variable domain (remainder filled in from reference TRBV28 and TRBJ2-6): DVKVTQSSRYLVKRTGEKVFLECVQDMDHENMFWYRQDPGLGLRLIYFSYDVKMKEKGDIPEGYSVSREKKERFSLILESASTNQTSMYLCASSIGLAGVGSGANVLTFGAGSRLTVL.

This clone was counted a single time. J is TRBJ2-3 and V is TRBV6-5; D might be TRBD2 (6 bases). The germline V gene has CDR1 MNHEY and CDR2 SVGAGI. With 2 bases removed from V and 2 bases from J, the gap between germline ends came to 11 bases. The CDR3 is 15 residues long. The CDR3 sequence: CASSYGRGDTDTQYF. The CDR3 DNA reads TGTGCCAGCAGTTACGGGCGGGGAGACACAGATACGCAGTATTTT.

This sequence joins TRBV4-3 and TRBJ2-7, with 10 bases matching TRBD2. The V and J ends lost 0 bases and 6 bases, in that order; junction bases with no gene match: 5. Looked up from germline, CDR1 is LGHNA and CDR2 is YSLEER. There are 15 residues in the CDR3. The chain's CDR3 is CASSQDLLAGAEQYF. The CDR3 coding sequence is TGCGCCAGCAGCCAAGATTTGCTAGCGGGAGCCGAGCAGTACTTC.

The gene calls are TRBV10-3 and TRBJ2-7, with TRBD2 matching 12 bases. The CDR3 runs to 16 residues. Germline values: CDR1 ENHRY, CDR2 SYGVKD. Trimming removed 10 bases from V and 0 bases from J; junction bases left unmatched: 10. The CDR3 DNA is TGTGCCACAGGAAGGACTAGCGGGGCCGCCTCCTACGAGCAGTACTTC. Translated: CATGRTSGAASYEQYF.

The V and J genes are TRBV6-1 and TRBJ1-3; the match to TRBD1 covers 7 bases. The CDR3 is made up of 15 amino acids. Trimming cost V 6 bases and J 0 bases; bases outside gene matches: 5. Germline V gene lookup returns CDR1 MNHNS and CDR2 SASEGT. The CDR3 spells CASRPGQSSGNTIYF. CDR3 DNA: TGTGCCAGCAGACCGGGACAGAGCTCTGGAAACACCATATATTTT.

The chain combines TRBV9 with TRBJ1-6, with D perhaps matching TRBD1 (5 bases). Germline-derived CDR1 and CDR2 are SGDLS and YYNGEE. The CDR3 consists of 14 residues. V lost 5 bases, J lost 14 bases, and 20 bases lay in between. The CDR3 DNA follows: TGTGCCAGCAGATTCCGGGGCCGGGGAGGATCCCTCCACTTT. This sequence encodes CASRFRGRGGSLHF.

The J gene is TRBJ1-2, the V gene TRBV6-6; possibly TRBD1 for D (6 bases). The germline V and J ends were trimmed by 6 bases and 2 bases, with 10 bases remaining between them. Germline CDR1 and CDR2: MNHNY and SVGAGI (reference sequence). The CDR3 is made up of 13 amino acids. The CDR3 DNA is TGTGCCAGCAGAAACAGGGAAAACTATGGCTACACCTTC. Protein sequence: CASRNRENYGYTF.

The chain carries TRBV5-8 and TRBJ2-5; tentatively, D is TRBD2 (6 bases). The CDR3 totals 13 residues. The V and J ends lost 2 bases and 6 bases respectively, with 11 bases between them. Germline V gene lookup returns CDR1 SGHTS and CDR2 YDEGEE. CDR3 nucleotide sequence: TGTGCCAGCAGCTTCCGGGACTCGAAGACCCAGTACTTC. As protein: CASSFRDSKTQYF.

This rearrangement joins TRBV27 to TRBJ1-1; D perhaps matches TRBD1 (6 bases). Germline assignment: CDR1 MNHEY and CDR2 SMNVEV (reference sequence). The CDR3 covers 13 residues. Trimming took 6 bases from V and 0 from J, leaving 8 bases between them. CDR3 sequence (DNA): TGTGCCAGCAGGGGGGCGGTGAACACTGAAGCTTTCTTT. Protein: CASRGAVNTEAFF.

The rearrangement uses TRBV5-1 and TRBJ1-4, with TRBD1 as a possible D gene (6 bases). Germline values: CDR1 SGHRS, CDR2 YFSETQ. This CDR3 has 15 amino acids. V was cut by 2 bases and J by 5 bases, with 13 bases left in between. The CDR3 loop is CASSFAGGPNEKLFF. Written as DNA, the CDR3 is TGCGCCAGCAGCTTTGCGGGGGGCCCGAATGAAAAACTGTTTTTT.

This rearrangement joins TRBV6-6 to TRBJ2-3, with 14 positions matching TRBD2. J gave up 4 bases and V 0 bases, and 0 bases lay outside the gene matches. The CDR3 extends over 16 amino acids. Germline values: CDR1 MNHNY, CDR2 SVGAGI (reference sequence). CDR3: CASSYSTSGGADTQYF. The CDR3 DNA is TGTGCCAGCAGTTACTCGACTAGCGGGGGGGCAGATACGCAGTATTTT.

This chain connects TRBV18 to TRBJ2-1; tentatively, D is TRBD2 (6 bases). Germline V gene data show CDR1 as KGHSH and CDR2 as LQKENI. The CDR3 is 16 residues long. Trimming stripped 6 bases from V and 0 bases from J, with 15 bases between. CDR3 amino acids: CASSGAFGSSYNEQFF. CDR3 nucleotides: TGTGCCAGCTCCGGAGCTTTCGGGAGCTCCTACAATGAGCAGTTCTTC. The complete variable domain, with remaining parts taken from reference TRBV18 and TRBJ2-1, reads NAGVMQNPRHLVRRRGQEARLRCSPMKGHSHVYWYRQLPEEGLKFMVYLQKENIIDESGMPKERFSAEFPKEGPSILRIQQVVRGDSAAYFCASSGAFGSSYNEQFFGPGTRLTVL.

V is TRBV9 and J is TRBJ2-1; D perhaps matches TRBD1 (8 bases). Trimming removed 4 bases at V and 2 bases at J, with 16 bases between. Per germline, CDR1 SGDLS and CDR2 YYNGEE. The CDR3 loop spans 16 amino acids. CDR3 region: CASSPGTGGAYNEQFF. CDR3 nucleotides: TGTGCCAGCAGCCCAGGAACAGGGGGGGCCTACAATGAGCAGTTCTTC.

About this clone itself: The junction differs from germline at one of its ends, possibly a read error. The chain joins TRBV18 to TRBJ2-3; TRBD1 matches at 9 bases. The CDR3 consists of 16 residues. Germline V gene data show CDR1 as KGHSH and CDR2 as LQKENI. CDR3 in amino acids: CASSPLQGASTDTQYF. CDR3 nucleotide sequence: TGTGCCAGCTCTCCACTACAGGGGGCTAGCACAGATACGCAGTATTTT. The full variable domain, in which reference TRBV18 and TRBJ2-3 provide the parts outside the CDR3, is NAGVMQNPRHLVRRRGQEARLRCSPMKGHSHVYWYRQLPEEGLKFMVYLQKENIIDESGMPKERFSAEFPKEGPSILRIQQVVRGDSAAYFCASSPLQGASTDTQYFGPGTRLTVL.

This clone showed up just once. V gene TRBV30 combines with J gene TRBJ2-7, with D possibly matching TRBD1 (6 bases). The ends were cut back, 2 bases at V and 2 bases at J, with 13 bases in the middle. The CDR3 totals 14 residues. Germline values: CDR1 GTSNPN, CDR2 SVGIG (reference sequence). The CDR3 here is CAWSSWDTAYEQYF. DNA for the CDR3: TGTGCCTGGAGTTCGTGGGACACCGCCTACGAGCAGTACTTC.

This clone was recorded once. The CDR3 nucleotides are TGTGCCAGCAGTTTATCGGGCCAGGGGGCGTTGGCAACTAATGAAAAACTGTTTTTT. Translated, it gives CASSLSGQGALATNEKLFF. The V call is TRBV27, the J call TRBJ1-4; 8 bases map to TRBD1. The CDR3 length is 19 residues. Germline CDR1 is MNHEY and CDR2 is SMNVEV (reference sequence). J was trimmed by 0 bases and V by 0 bases; bases with no gene match: 9.

In DNA form, the CDR3 reads TGTGCCAGCAGCACTAGGGCGCGCGGGAAGAGGGGCACAGATACGCAGTATTTT. Translation: CASSTRARGKRGTDTQYF. V is TRBV11-3 and J is TRBJ2-3; possible D gene TRBD2, 6 bases. This CDR3 has 18 amino acids. Germline CDR1 and CDR2: SGHNT and YENEEA. The V and J ends lost 5 bases and 1 base respectively, with 22 bases between them.

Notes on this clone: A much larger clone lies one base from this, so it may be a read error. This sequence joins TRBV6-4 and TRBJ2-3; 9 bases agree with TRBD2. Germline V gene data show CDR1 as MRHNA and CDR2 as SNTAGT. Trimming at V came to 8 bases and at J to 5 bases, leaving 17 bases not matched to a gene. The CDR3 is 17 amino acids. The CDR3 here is CASPGSVKRGVIDTQYF. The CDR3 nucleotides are TGTGCCAGCCCCGGTTCTGTAAAGCGGGGGGTTATAGATACGCAGTATTTT.

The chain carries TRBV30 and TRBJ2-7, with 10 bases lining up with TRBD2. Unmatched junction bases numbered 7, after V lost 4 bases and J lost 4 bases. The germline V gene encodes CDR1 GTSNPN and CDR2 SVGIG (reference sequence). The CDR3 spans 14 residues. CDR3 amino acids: CAWTSGRRSYEQYF. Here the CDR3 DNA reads TGTGCCTGGACTAGCGGGAGACGATCTTACGAGCAGTACTTC. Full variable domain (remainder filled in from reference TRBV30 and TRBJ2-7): SQTIHQWPATLVQPVGSPLSLECTVEGTSNPNLYWYRQAAGRGLQLLFYSVGIGQISSEVPQNLSASRPQDRQFILSSKKLLLSDSGFYLCAWTSGRRSYEQYFGPGTRLTVT.

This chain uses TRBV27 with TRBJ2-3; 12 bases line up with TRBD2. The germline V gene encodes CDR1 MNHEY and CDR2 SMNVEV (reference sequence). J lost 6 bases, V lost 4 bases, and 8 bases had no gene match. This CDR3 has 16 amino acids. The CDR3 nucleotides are TGTGCCAGCAGTTCACTAGCGGGGGGTGGGGTCGATACGCAGTATTTT. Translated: CASSSLAGGGVDTQYF.

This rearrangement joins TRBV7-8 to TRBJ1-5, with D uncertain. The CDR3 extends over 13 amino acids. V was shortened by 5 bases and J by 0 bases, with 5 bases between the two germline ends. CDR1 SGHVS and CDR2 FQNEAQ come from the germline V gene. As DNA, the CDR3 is TGTGCCAGCAGCCGAGATAGCAATCAGCCCCAGCATTTT. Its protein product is CASSRDSNQPQHF.